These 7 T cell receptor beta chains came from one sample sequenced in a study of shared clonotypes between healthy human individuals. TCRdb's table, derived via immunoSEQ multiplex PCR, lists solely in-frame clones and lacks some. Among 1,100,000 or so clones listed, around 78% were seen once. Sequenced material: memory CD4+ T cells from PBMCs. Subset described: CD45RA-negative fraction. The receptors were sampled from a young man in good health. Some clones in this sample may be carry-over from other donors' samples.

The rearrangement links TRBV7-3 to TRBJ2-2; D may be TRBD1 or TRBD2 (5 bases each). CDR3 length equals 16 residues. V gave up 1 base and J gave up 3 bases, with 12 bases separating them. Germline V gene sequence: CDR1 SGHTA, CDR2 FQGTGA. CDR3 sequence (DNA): TGTGCCAGCAGCTTAATCGGTCCGGGGCACACCGGGGAGCTGTTTTTT. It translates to CASSLIGPGHTGELFF.

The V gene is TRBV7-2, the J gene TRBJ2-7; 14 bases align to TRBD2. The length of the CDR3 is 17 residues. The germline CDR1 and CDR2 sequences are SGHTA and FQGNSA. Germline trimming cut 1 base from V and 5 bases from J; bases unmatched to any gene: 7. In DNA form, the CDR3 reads TGTGCCAGCAGCTTAGGACTAGCGGGAGGGGTCGCCCACGAGCAGTACTTC. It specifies CASSLGLAGGVAHEQYF.

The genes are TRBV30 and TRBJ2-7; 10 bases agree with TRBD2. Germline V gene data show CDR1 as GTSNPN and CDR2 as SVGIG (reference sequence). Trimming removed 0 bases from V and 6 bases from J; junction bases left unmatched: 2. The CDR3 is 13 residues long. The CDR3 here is CAWSVVAGGEQYF. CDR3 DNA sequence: TGTGCCTGGAGTGTCGTAGCGGGGGGCGAGCAGTACTTC.

CDR3 protein: CASSQVQGPTEAFF. The CDR3 nucleotides are TGTGCCAGCAGCCAAGTTCAGGGTCCCACTGAAGCTTTCTTT. V is TRBV14 and J is TRBJ1-1; TRBD1 is a possible D gene (5 bases). The germline gives CDR1 SGHDN, CDR2 FVKESK. The CDR3 loop spans 14 amino acids. V was pared by 1 base and J by 4 bases, with 10 bases between.

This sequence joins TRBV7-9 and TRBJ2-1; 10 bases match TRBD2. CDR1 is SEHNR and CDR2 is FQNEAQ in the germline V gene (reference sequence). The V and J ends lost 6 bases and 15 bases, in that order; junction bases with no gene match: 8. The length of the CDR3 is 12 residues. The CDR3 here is CASSRAGGVVFF. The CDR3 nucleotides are TGTGCCAGCAGTCGAGCGGGAGGGGTCGTGTTCTTC.

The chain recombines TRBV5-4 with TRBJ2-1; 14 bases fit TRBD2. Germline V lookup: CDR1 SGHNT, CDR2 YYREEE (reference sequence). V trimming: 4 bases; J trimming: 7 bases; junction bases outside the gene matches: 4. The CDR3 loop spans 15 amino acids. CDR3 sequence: CASSLTSGRVNEQFF. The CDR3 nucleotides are TGTGCCAGCAGCCTGACTAGCGGGAGGGTTAATGAGCAGTTCTTC.

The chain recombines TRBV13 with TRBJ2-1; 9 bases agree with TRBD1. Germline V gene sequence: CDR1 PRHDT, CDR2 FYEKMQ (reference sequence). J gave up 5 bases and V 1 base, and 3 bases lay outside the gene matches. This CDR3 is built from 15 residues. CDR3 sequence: CASSLETGGNNEQFF. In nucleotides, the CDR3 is TGTGCCAGCAGCTTAGAAACAGGGGGCAACAATGAGCAGTTCTTC.